Listed here are 7 T cell receptor beta chains from one sample, sequenced in a study of CD8 T cells in Susac syndrome. When the RNA was reverse transcribed, random hexamers were used with an input of about 0.45 to 1 ug. Each CDR3 protein gets one entry after TCRdb re-called the immunoSEQ multiplex PCR reads with MiXCR. In the table there are approximately 210,000 distinct CDR3 sequences, about 95% of which are singletons. The sample was CD4+ T cells from PBMCs. These receptors all come from a human donor with multiple sclerosis.

This chain uses TRBV5-1 with TRBJ2-5; unclear D gene. V shed 0 bases and J shed 5 bases, with 8 bases lying between them. This CDR3 comprises 13 residues. Germline values: CDR1 SGHRS, CDR2 YFSETQ. The CDR3 here is CASSLGGAETQYF. CDR3 nucleotide sequence: TGCGCCAGCAGCTTGGGAGGAGCTGAGACCCAGTACTTC.

This clonotype is a singleton in its sample. The chain carries TRBV20-1 and TRBJ1-2, with 7 bases matching TRBD1. Trimming took 5 bases from V and 8 from J; bases not matched to a gene: 5. From germline, CDR1 is DFQATT and CDR2 SNEGSKA (reference sequence). The CDR3 runs to 11 residues. The CDR3 DNA sequence: TGCAGTGCTCGACTAGGGGGCGGCTACACCTTC. Encoded protein: CSARLGGGYTF.

This chain uses TRBV3-1 with TRBJ1-1, with D hard to call. The CDR3 consists of 15 residues. V shed 2 bases and J shed 0 bases, with 10 bases lying between them. Germline assignment: CDR1 LGHDT and CDR2 YNNKEL (reference sequence). CDR3 nucleotide sequence: TGTGCCAGCAGCCAACACCCCCACATGAACACTGAAGCTTTCTTT. Its translation: CASSQHPHMNTEAFF.

The chain couples TRBV28 to TRBJ2-7, with 11 bases lining up with TRBD1. The CDR3 loop spans 16 amino acids. Germline CDR1 is MDHEN and CDR2 is SYDVKM. J lost 2 bases, V lost 5 bases, and 8 bases had no gene match. Here the CDR3 DNA reads TGTGCCAGCAGTCCACACGGACAGGGGGCCACCTACGAGCAGTACTTC. Amino acids: CASSPHGQGATYEQYF.

CDR3 nucleotides: TGTGCCAGCTCCCCAGGACGATCCCATGAGCAGTTCTTC. The encoded protein is CASSPGRSHEQFF. This chain uses TRBV18 with TRBJ2-1; D ambiguous. This CDR3 comprises 13 residues. The germline gives CDR1 KGHSH, CDR2 LQKENI. Trimming cost V 6 bases and J 8 bases, with 14 bases left between them.

The V and J genes are TRBV20-1 and TRBJ1-1, with D perhaps matching TRBD1 (5 bases). CDR3 length: 14 amino acids. Looked up from germline, CDR1 is DFQATT and CDR2 is SNEGSKA (reference sequence). The V gene lost 4 bases and the J gene lost 0 bases, with 12 bases spanning the gap. The CDR3 loop is CSATQGRMNTEAFF. The CDR3 region has the DNA TGCAGTGCTACTCAGGGAAGGATGAACACTGAAGCTTTCTTT.

This clonotype was seen only once. The CDR3 loop reads CASSQTGPALLYF. The CDR3 DNA sequence: TGCGCCAGCAGCCAAACAGGCCCCGCTCTTCTGTACTTC. The chain recombines TRBV4-1 with TRBJ2-7; TRBD1 is a possible D gene (5 bases). This CDR3 is built from 13 residues. V shed 2 bases and J shed 12 bases, with 17 bases lying between them. Germline V lookup: CDR1 MGHRA, CDR2 YSYEKL.